This TCR beta chain was captured in a study of T cell responses to AZD1222 COVID-19 vaccine (dated by TCRdb to about 2021). A note on the overall study: TCR sequencing covered more than 230 trial participants: around 210 given two doses of AZD1222 and 26 given two doses of MenACWY control vaccine. Trial participants were enrolled by age into subgroups of 18-55, 56-69 and 70-plus years, and roughly 160, 29 and 62 TCR-sequenced participants, respectively, were included in these subgroups.

From the germline V gene, CDR1 is SQVTM and CDR2 is ANQGSEA. From its cysteine to its phenylalanine, the CDR3 spans 11 amino acids. Kept here is only the CDR3 DNA, which spans 33 bases and is read in frame from base 1. V and J are truncated by 6 bases and 6 bases respectively, leaving an intervening sequence of 9 bases. Paper-wide results and their limitations: No day 14 peak-response samples were available, so repertoires were characterized only after the peak T cell response. The 56-69-year group was small, and its depth increase did not reach significance, likely because of low power. The vaccine-associated CD4 TCRs covered the entire spike protein, and the dominant responses fell in regions 160-218 and 743-854. Only five to seven AZD1222 recipients were SARS-CoV-2 seropositive at baseline, limiting conclusions about previously exposed vaccinees. Most participants were white British and females outnumbered males, and the authors suggested that clonal diversity may have been underestimated. Reportedly, almost half of the unique spike-specific TCRs recognized epitopes lying outside the regions that are mutated in the B.1.351 and B.1.1.7 variants. A significant rise in spike-specific TCR breadth and depth was observed after two AZD1222 doses relative to day 0 and relative to MenACWY recipients.

Taken with the paper, the label for time point translates to: about 28 days (+/-7) after the second vaccine dose. AZD1222 recipients given second doses at about 4 weeks or at about 12 weeks were pooled, since spike-specific TCR depth and breadth were not found to differ between the two schedules. The vaccinee samples were drawn from two UK trials, COV001 and COV002, one of which was a single-blind randomized controlled phase 2/3 trial testing AZD1222 (ChAdOx1 nCoV-19) in healthy adults. For TCRbeta chain sequencing, PBMC samples from trial participants were taken at day 0 and at day 28 after the second dose. The CDR3 regions of human TCRbeta chains were analyzed by immunosequencing. The authors' analysis ran thus. Repertoire TCRs were matched against a reference library of SARS-CoV-2-specific TCRs generated with the MIRA antigen-specificity platform. Breadth meant the fraction of unique TCRs that were SARS-CoV-2-associated, whereas depth meant the fraction of total T cells that were SARS-CoV-2-associated. Using the MIRA data, each spike-specific TCR was assigned both to the spike region to which the TCR was reactive and to a CD4 or CD8 class. Log10-transformed breadth and depth values were compared by one-way ANOVA with Sidak's multiple comparisons tests. This is the immuneACCESS table as TCRdb keeps it, with only in-frame sequences that have V and J called. A part of the clones is gone; compared with another copy, unresolved V genes explain less than half, and the rest is unexplained. V, J and clone size are those of that table, while D and trimming were read from the DNA. For this sample there are around 150,000 clones; 75% to 95% appear just once. Of the sample, roughly 3.2% falls within the top ten clones.

This clone was observed a single time. Its antigen is unknown. Base qualities are not recorded, but no much larger clone differs from it by a single base. Sequencing was performed on peripheral blood, taken 28 days after the second AZD1222 dose. The sequence joins TRBV29-1 to TRBJ2-1, with the D gene not confidently named. The receptor comes from an adult who received the AZD1222 COVID-19 vaccine. The CDR3 sequence is CSVAEGNEQFF. The DNA sequence reads TGCAGCGTCGCGGAAGGCAATGAGCAGTTCTTC.